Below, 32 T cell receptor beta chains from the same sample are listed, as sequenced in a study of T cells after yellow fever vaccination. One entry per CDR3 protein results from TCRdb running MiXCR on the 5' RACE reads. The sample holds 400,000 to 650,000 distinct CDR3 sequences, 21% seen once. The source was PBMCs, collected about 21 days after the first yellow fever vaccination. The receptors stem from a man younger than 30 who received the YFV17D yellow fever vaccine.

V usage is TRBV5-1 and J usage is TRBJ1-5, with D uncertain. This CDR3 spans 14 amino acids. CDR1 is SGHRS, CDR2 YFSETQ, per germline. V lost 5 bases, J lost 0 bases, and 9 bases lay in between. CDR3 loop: CASSVGPSNQPQHF. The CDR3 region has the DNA TGCGCCAGCAGTGTCGGTCCTAGCAATCAGCCCCAGCATTTT.

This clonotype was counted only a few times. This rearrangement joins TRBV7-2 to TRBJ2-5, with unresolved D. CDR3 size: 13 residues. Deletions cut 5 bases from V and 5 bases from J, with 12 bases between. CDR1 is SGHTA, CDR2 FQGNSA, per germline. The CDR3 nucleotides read TGTGCCAGCAGCCAGCCTACTATGGAGACCCAGTACTTC. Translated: CASSQPTMETQYF.

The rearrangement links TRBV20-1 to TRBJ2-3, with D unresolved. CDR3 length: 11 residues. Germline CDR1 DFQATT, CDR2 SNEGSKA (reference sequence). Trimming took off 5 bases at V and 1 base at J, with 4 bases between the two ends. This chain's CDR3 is CSAYRTDTQYF. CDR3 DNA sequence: TGCAGTGCTTACCGCACAGATACGCAGTATTTT.

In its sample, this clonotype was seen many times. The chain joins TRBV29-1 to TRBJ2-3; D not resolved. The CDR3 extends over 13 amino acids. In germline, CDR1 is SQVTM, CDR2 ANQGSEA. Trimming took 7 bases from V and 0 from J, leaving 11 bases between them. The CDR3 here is CSAQATSTDTQYF. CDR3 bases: TGCAGCGCGCAGGCGACTAGCACAGATACGCAGTATTTT.

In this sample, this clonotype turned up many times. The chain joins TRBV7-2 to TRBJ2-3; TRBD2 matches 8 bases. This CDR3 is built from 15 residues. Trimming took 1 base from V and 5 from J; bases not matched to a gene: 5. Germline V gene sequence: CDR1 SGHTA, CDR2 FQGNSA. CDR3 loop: CASSLVAGGGDTQYF. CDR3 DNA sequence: TGTGCCAGCAGCTTAGTTGCCGGGGGGGGAGATACGCAGTATTTT.

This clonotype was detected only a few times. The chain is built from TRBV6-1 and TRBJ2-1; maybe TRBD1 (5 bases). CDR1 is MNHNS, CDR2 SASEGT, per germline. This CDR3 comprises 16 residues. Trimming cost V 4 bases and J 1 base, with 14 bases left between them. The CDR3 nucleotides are TGTGCCAGCAGTGGGAGTTTTAGGGGATCCTACAATGAGCAGTTCTTC. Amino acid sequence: CASSGSFRGSYNEQFF.

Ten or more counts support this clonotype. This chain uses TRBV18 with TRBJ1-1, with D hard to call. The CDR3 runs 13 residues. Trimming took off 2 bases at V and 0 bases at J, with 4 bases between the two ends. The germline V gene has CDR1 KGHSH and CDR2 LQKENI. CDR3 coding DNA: TGTGCCAGCTCACCAACGATGAACACTGAAGCTTTCTTT. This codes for CASSPTMNTEAFF.

The CDR3 DNA follows: TGTGCCAGCAGCATCCGACTCTACTACGAGCAGTACGTC. Protein sequence: CASSIRLYYEQYV. The rearrangement links TRBV21-1 to TRBJ2-7. TRBV21-1 is annotated as a pseudogene. The CDR3 extends over 13 amino acids.

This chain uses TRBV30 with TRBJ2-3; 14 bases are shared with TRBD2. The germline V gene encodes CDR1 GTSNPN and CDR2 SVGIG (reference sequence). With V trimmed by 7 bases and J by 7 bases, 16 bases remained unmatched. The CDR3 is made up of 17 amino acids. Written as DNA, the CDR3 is TGTGCCTCGAGGACTAGCGGGGGGTCCACGTCTGGAAATACGCAGTATTTT. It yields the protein CASRTSGGSTSGNTQYF.

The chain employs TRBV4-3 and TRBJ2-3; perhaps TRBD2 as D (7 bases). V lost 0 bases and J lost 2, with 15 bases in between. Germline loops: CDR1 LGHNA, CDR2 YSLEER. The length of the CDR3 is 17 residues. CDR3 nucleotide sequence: TGCGCCAGCAGCCAAGATTGGGGGGGCCTACTCACAGATACGCAGTATTTT. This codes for CASSQDWGGLLTDTQYF.

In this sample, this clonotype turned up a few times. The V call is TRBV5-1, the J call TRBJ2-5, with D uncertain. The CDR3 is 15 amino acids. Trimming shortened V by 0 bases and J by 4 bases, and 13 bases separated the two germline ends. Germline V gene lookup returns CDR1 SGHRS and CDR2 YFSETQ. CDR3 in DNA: TGCGCCAGCAGCTTGGGCTTGGGAATTGGAGAGACCCAGTACTTC. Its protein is CASSLGLGIGETQYF. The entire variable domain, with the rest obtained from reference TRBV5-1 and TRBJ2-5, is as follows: KAGVTQTPRYLIKTRGQQVTLSCSPISGHRSVSWYQQTPGQGLQFLFEYFSETQRNKGNFPGRFSGRQFSNSRSEMNVSTLELGDSALYLCASSLGLGIGETQYFGPGTRLLVL.

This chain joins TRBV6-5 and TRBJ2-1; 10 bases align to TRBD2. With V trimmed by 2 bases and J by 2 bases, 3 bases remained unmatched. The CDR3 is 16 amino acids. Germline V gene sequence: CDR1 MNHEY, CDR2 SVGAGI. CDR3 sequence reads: CASSYISGGPYNEQFF. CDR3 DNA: TGTGCCAGCAGTTACATTAGCGGGGGGCCCTACAATGAGCAGTTCTTC.

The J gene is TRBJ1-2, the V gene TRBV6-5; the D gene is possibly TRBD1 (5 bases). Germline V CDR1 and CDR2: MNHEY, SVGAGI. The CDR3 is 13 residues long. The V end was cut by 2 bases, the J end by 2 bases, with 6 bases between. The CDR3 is CASSYEGNYGYTF. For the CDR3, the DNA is TGTGCCAGCAGTTACGAGGGGAACTATGGCTACACCTTC.

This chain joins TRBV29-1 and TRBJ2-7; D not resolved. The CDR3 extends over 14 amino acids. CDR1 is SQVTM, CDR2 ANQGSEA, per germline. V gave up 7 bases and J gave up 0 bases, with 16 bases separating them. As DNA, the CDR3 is TGCAGCGCCGGAGTAGTTAGGGACTCCTACGAGCAGTACTTC. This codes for CSAGVVRDSYEQYF.

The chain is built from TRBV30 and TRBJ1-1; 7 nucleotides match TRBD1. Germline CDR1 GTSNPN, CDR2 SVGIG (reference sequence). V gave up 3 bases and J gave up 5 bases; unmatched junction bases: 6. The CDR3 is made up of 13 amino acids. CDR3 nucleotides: TGTGCCTGGAGACAGGGGAAGACGACTGAAGCTTTCTTT. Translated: CAWRQGKTTEAFF.

The chain's CDR3 is CASSLLTGGAFF. In DNA, the CDR3 is TGTGCCAGCAGTCTGTTGACAGGTGGGGCTTTCTTT. The V gene is TRBV28, the J gene TRBJ1-1, with a tentative D call TRBD1 (6 bases). CDR1 is MDHEN and CDR2 is SYDVKM in the germline V gene. The CDR3 is made up of 12 amino acids. V lost 5 bases to trimming and J lost 11 bases, with 15 bases between them.

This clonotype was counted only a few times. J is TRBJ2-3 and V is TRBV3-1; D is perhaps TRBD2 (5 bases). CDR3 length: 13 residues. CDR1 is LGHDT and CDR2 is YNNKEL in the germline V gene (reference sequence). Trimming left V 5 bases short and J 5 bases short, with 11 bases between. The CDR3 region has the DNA TGTGCCAGCAGCGAAAAACGGGGAGATACGCAGTATTTT. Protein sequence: CASSEKRGDTQYF.

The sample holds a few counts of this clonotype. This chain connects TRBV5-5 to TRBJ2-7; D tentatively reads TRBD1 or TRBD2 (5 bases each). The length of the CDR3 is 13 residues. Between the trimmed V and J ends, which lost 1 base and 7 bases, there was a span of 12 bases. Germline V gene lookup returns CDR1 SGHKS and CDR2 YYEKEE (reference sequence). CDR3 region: CASSLQLGREQYV. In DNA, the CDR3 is TGTGCCAGCAGCTTGCAGCTGGGACGGGAGCAGTACGTC.

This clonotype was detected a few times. CDR3 in DNA: TGTGCCAGCAGTTTAAGAGGCTGGGGCACAGATACGCAGTATTTT. It codes for CASSLRGWGTDTQYF. The chain uses TRBV28 and TRBJ2-3; D uncertain. Germline CDR1 is MDHEN and CDR2 is SYDVKM. Trimming pared 2 bases from V and 1 base from J, leaving 10 bases between. This CDR3 is built from 15 residues.

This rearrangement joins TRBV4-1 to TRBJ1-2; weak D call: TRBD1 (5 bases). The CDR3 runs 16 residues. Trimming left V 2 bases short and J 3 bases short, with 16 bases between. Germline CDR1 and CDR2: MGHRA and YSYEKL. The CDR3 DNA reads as TGCGCCAGCAGCCAACCCCCTCGGGGGAGGGACTATGGCTACACCTTC. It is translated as CASSQPPRGRDYGYTF.

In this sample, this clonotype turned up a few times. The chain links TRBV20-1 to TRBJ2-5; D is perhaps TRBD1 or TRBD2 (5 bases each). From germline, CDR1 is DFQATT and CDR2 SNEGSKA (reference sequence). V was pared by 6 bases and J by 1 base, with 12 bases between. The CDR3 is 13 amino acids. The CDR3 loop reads CSALVGGQETQYF. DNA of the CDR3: TGCAGTGCCCTAGTTGGGGGCCAAGAGACCCAGTACTTC.

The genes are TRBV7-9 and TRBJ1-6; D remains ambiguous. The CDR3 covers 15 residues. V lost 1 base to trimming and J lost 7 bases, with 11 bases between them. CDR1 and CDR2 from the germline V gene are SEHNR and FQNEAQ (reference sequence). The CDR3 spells CASSLESTRNSPLHF. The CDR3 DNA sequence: TGTGCCAGCAGCTTAGAGAGCACGAGAAATTCACCCCTCCACTTT.

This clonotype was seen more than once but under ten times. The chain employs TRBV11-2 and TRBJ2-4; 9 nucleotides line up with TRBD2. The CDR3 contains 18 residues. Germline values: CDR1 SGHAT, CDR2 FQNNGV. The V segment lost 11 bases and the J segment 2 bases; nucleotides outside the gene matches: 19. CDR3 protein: CASIISRGGARTKNIQYF. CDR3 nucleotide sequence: TGTGCCTCTATAATATCCCGCGGGGGGGCCAGGACCAAAAACATTCAGTACTTC.

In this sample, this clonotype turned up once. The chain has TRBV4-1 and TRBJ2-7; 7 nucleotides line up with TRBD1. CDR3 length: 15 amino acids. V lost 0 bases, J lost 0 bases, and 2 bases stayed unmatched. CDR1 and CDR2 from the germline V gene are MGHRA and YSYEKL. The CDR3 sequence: CASSQDDRASYEQYF. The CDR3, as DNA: TGCGCCAGCAGCCAAGATGACAGGGCCTCCTACGAGCAGTACTTC.

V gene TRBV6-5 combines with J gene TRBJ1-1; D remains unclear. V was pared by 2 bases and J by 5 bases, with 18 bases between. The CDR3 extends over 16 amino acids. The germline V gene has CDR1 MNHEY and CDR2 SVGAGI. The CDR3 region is CASSYPGGPLETEAFF. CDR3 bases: TGTGCCAGCAGTTACCCGGGAGGGCCCCTCGAGACTGAAGCTTTCTTT.

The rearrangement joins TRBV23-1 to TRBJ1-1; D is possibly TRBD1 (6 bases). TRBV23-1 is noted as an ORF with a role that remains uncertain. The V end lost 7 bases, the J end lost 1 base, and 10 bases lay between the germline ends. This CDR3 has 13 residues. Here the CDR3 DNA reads TGCGCCAGCAATCAGGGGTGGAACACTGAAGCTTTCTTT. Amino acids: CASNQGWNTEAFF.

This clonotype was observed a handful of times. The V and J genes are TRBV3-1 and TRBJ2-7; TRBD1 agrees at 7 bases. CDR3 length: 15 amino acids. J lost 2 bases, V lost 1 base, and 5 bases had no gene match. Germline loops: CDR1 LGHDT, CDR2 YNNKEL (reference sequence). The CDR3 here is CASSQGDRAPYEQYF. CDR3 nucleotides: TGTGCCAGCAGCCAAGGGGACAGAGCTCCCTACGAGCAGTACTTC.

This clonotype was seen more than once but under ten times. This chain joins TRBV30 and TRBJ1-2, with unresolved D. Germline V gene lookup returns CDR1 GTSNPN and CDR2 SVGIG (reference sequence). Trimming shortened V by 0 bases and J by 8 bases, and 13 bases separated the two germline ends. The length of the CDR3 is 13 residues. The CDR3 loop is CAWSVNQAYGYTF. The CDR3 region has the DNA TGTGCCTGGAGTGTTAACCAGGCATACGGCTACACCTTC. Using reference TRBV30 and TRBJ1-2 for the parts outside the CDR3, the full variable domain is SQTIHQWPATLVQPVGSPLSLECTVEGTSNPNLYWYRQAAGRGLQLLFYSVGIGQISSEVPQNLSASRPQDRQFILSSKKLLLSDSGFYLCAWSVNQAYGYTFGSGTRLTVV.

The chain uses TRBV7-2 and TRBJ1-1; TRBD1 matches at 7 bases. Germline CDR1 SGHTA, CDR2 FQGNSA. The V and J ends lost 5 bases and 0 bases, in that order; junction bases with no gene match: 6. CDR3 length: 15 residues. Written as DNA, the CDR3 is TGTGCCAGCAGCGGATACAGGGGATTGAACACTGAAGCTTTCTTT. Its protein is CASSGYRGLNTEAFF.

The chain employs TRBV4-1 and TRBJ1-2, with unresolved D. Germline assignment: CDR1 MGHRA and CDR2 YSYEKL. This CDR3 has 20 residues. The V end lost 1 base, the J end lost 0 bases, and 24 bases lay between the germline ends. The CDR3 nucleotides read TGCGCCAGCAGCCAAGGGCAGATGGGGTGGATGCGGACGTCTAACTATGGCTACACCTTC. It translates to CASSQGQMGWMRTSNYGYTF.

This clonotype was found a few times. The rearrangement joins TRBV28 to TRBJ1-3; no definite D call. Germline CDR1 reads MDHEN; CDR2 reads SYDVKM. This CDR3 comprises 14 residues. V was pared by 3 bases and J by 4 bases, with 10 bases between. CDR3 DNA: TGTGCCAGCAGTTTTTTTCCCGGGGGAAACACCATATATTTT. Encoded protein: CASSFFPGGNTIYF.

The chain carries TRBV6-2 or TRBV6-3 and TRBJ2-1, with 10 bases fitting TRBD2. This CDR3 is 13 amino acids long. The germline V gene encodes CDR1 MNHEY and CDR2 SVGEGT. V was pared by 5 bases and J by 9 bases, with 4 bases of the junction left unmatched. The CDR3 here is CASSIAGGVEQFF. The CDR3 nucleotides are TGTGCCAGCAGTATAGCGGGGGGCGTTGAGCAGTTCTTC.